This TCR beta chain came from a study of T cells in Graves' hyperthyroidism and ophthalmopathy. Study-wide findings and caveats: Separation of ophthalmopathy from stable hyperthyroidism was achieved by a 13 V-J model.

On this clonotype itself: As yet, its antigen is unknown.

TCR beta CDR3 regions were amplified from RNA. TCR CDR3 underwent first-round RT-PCR with the HTBI primer set. TCRdb re-analysed the multiplex PCR reads in MiXCR, keeping a single row per CDR3 protein. The sample lists 500,000 to 600,000 distinct CDR3 sequences; nearly 20% were seen once. This CDR3 region has 15 residues. From germline, CDR1 is MNHEY and CDR2 SVGEGT. Trimming took 6 bases from V and 8 from J, leaving 20 bases between them. The sample consisted of blood. This TCR was sampled from a middle-aged man with Graves' ophthalmopathy. The V and J genes are TRBV6-2 or TRBV6-3 and TRBJ2-4; D possibly corresponds to TRBD2 (7 bases). The CDR3 DNA follows: TGTGCCAGCAGCGATCGGGGAGGGGGGTGGGACATTCAGTACTTC. Translated: CASSDRGGGWDIQYF.